The present TCR beta chain was sequenced within a study of T cell repertoires in cytomegalovirus infection. For the study at large: It can be stated that public TCR beta signatures indicated CMV infection as well as a matching HLA type.

The ends were cut back, 5 bases at V and 3 bases at J, with 18 bases in the middle. Germline loops: CDR1 SGHVS, CDR2 FQNEAQ. The CDR3 runs 16 residues. At least ten counts were recorded for this clonotype. What it recognizes is unknown. TCRdb used MiXCR to reprocess the reads, holding one entry per CDR3 protein. The sample consists of some 300,000 distinct CDR3 sequences, around 10% of them appearing once. Study-wide findings and caveats: The cumulative frequency of public TCR beta families identified carriers of CMV plus the relevant HLA.

Source material: PBMCs. This rearrangement joins TRBV7-8 to TRBJ2-3; perhaps TRBD2 as D (6 bases). The source is a human donor in good health (CMV status not recorded). Some clones in this sample may be carry-over from other donors' samples. CDR3 sequence (DNA): TGTGCCAGCAGCCGTACGACTAGTCTCGTAACAGATACGCAGTATTTT. It codes for CASSRTTSLVTDTQYF.